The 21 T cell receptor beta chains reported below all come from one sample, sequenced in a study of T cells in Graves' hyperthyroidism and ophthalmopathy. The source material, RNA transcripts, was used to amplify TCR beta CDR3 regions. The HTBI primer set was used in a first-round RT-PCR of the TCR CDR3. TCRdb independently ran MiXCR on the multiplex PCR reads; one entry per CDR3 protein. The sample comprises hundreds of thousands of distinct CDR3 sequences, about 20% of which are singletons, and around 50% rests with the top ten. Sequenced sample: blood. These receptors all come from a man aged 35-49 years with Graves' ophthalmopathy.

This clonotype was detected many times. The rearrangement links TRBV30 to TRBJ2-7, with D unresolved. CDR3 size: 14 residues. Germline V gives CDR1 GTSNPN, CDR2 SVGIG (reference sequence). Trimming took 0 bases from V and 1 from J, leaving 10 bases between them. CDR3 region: CAWSVGQASYEQYF. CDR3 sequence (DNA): TGTGCCTGGAGTGTAGGGCAGGCTTCCTACGAGCAGTACTTC.

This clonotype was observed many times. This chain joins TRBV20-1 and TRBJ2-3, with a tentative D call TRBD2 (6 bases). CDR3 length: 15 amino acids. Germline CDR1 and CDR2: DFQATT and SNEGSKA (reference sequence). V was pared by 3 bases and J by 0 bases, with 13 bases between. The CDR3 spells CSASGLPPSTDTQYF. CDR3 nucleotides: TGCAGTGCTAGCGGACTACCACCCAGCACAGATACGCAGTATTTT.

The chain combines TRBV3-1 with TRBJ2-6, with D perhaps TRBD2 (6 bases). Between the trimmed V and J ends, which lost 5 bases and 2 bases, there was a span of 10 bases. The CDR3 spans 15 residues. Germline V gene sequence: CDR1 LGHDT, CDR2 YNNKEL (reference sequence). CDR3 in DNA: TGTGCCAGCAGCAGGGGAGGCGCTGGGGCCAACGTCCTGACTTTC. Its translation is CASSRGGAGANVLTF.

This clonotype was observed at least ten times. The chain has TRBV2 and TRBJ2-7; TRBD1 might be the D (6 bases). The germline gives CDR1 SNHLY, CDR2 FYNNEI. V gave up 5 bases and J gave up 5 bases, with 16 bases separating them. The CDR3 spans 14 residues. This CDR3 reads CASSTSAGDDEQYF. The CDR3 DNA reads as TGTGCCAGCAGTACCTCTGCAGGGGACGACGAGCAGTACTTC.

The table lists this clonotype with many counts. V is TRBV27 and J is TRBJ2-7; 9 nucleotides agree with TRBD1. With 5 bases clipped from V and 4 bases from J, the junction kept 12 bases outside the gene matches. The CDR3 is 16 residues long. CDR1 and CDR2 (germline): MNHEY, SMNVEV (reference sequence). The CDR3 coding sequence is TGTGCCAGCAGTCCCCTGCCCGGGACAGGGAGGTACGAGCAGTACTTC. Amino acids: CASSPLPGTGRYEQYF.

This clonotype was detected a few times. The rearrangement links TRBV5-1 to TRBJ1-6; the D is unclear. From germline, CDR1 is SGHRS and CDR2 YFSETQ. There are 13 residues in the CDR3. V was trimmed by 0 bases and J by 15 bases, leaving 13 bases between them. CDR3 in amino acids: CASSLEARRSLHF. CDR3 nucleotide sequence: TGCGCCAGCAGCTTGGAGGCCCGGAGGAGCCTCCACTTT.

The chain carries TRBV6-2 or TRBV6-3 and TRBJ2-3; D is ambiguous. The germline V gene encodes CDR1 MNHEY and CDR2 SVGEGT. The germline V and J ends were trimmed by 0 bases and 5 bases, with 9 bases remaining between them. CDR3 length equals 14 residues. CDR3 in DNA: TGTGCCAGCAGTTACTCGGTCCGAGGAGATACGCAGTATTTT. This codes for CASSYSVRGDTQYF.

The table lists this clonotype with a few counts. The CDR3 DNA is TGCAGTGTCAGCCCGGGACTTCCTCAAGGAGATCAGCCCCAGCATTTT. Translated, it gives CSVSPGLPQGDQPQHF. The V gene is TRBV20-1, the J gene TRBJ1-5, with D possibly matching TRBD1 (5 bases). The V end was cut by 7 bases, the J end by 5 bases, with 24 bases between. CDR3 length: 16 residues. Looked up from germline, CDR1 is DFQATT and CDR2 is SNEGSKA (reference sequence).

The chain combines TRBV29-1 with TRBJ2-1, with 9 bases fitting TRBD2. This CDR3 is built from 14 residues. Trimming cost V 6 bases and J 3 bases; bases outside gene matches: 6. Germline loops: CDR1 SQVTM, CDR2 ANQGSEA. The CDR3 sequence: CSVPGLASYNEQFF. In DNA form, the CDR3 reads TGCAGCGTGCCCGGACTAGCGAGCTACAATGAGCAGTTCTTC.

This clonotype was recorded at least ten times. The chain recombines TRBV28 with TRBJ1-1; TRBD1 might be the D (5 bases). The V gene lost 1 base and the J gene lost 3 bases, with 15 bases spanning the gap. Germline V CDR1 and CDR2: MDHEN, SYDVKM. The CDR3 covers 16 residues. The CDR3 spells CASSLYFPRDDTEAFF. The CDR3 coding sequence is TGTGCCAGCAGTTTATATTTCCCCAGGGATGACACTGAAGCTTTCTTT.

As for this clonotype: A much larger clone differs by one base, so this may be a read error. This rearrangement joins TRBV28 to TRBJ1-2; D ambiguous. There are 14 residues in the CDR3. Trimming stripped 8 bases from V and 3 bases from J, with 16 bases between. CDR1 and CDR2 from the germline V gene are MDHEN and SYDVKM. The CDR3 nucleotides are TGTGCCAGCTGTGCAGAGGGCTGGGACTATGGCTACACCTTC. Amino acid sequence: CASCAEGWDYGYTF.

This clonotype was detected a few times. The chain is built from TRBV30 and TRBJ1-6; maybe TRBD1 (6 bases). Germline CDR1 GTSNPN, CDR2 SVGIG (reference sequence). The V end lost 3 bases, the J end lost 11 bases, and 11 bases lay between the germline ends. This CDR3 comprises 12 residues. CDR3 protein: CAWRGGPTPLHF. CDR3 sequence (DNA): TGTGCCTGGAGGGGGGGCCCGACACCCCTCCACTTT.

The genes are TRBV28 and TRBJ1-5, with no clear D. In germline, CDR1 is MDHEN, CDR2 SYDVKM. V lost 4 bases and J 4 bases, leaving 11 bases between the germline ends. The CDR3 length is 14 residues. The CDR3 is CASSCGVKNQPQHF. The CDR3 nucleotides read TGTGCCAGCAGTTGCGGGGTTAAAAATCAGCCCCAGCATTTT.

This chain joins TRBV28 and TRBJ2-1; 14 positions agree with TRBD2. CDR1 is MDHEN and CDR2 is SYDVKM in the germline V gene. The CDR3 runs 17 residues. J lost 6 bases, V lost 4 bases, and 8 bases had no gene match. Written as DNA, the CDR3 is TGTGCCAGCAGTTCGCCGGGACTAGCGGGAGTTCGCAATGAGCAGTTCTTC. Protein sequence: CASSSPGLAGVRNEQFF.

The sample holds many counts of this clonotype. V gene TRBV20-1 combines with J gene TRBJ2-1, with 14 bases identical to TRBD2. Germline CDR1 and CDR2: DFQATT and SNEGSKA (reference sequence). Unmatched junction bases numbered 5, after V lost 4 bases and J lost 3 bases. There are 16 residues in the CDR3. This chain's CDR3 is CSATRLAGGLYNEQFF. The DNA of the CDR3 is TGCAGTGCTACCCGACTAGCGGGGGGGCTCTACAATGAGCAGTTCTTC.

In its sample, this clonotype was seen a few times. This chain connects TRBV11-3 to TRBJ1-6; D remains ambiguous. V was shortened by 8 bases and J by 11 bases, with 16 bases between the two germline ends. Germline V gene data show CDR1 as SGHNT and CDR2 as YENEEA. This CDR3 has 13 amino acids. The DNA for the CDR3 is TGTGCCAGCTCCATCACGGGGAGTGCACCCCTCCACTTT. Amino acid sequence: CASSITGSAPLHF.

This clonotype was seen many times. In DNA, the CDR3 is TGTGCCAGCAGCTTAAACAGCGGGATGAACACTGAAGCTTTCTTT. It specifies CASSLNSGMNTEAFF. The chain is built from TRBV7-3 and TRBJ1-1; D is ambiguous. This CDR3 comprises 15 residues. Germline loops: CDR1 SGHTA, CDR2 FQGTGA. The V end was cut by 1 base, the J end by 0 bases, with 9 bases between.

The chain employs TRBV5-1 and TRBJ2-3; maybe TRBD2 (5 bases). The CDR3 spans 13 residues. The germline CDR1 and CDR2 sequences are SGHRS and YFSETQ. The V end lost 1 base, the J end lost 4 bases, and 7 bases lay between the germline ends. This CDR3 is CASSLRTSDTQYF. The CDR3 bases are TGCGCCAGCAGCTTGAGGACTTCAGATACGCAGTATTTT. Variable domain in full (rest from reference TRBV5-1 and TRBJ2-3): KAGVTQTPRYLIKTRGQQVTLSCSPISGHRSVSWYQQTPGQGLQFLFEYFSETQRNKGNFPGRFSGRQFSNSRSEMNVSTLELGDSALYLCASSLRTSDTQYFGPGTRLTVL.

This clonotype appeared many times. As DNA, the CDR3 is TGTGCCAGCAGTTATTTGCCCCCTCGAACTAGCGGGAGAGTTAGCTCCTACAATGAGCAGTTCTTC. Encoded protein: CASSYLPPRTSGRVSSYNEQFF. The V gene is TRBV28, the J gene TRBJ2-1; TRBD2 matches 11 bases. CDR1 is MDHEN, CDR2 SYDVKM, per germline. With 4 bases clipped from V and 0 bases from J, the junction kept 20 bases outside the gene matches. The CDR3 totals 22 residues.

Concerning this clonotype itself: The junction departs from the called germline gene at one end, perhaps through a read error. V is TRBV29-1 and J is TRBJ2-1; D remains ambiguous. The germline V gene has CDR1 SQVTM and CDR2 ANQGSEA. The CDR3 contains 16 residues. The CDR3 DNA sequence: TGCAGCGTTGTAGGTATTGATCCTACCTCCCACAATGAGCAGTTCTTC. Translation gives CSVVGIDPTSHNEQFF.

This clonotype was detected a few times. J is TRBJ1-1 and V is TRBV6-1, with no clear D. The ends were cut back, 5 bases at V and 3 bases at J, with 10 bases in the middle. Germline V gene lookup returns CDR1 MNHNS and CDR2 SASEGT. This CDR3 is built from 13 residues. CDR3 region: CASSISRDTEAFF. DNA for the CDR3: TGTGCCAGCAGTATAAGCCGAGACACTGAAGCTTTCTTT.